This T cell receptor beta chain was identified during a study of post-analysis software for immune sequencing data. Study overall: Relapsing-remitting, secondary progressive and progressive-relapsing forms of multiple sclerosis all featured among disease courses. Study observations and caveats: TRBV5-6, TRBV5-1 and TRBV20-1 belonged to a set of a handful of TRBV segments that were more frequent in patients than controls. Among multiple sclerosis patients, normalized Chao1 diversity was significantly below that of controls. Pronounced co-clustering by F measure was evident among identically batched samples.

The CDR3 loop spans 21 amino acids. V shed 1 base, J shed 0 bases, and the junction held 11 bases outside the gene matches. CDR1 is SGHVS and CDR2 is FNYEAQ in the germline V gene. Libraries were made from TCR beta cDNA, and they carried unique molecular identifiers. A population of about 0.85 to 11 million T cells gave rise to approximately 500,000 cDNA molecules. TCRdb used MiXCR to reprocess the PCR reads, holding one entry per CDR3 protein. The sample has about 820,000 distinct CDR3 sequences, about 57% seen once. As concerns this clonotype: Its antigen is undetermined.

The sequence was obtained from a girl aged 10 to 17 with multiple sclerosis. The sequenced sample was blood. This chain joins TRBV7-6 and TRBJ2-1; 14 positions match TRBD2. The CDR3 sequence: CASSLDPGLAGDNYSYNEQFF. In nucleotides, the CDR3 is TGTGCCAGCAGCTTAGACCCGGGACTAGCGGGGGACAATTACTCCTACAATGAGCAGTTCTTC.